These 22 T cell receptor beta chains came from one sample sequenced in a study of blood T cell repertoires in COVID-19. Produced via immunoSEQ multiplex PCR; TCRdb's table is partial and in-frame only. The sample has over 85,000 clones; about 85% are singletons. The material sequenced was peripheral blood. The receptor set was obtained from a woman in her sixties or seventies with acute or convalescent COVID-19.

In this sample, this clone turned up once. This chain uses TRBV28 with TRBJ1-1; TRBD1 agrees at 11 bases. There are 12 residues in the CDR3. From germline, CDR1 is MDHEN and CDR2 SYDVKM. Unmatched junction bases numbered 5, after V lost 6 bases and J lost 11 bases. The CDR3 DNA reads as TGTGCCAGCAGAGGACAGGGGGCTGGGGCTTTCTTT. Amino acids: CASRGQGAGAFF.

CDR3 in amino acids: CASSLVGEHSYNEQFF. The CDR3 DNA reads as TGTGCCAGCAGCTTAGTGGGCGAGCACTCCTACAATGAGCAGTTCTTC. The rearrangement links TRBV11-3 to TRBJ2-1; D gene unclear. The V end lost 1 base, the J end lost 0 bases, and 10 bases lay between the germline ends. Germline CDR1 reads SGHNT; CDR2 reads YENEEA. The CDR3 sequence is 16 residues long.

The V and J genes are TRBV6-5 and TRBJ1-1; 7 bases map to TRBD1. The germline gives CDR1 MNHEY, CDR2 SVGAGI. V was pared by 6 bases and J by 1 base, with 5 bases of the junction left unmatched. This CDR3 contains 14 residues. The CDR3 DNA is TGTGCCAGCAGATTGACAGGGCCGAACACTGAAGCTTTCTTT. It specifies CASRLTGPNTEAFF.

The chain has TRBV19 and TRBJ1-1; D unclear. CDR3 size: 12 residues. Trimming stripped 7 bases from V and 11 bases from J, with 17 bases between. Germline V gene sequence: CDR1 LNHDA, CDR2 SQIVND (reference sequence). CDR3 in DNA: TGTGCCAGTATAGAAGGACCTCGGAGGGCTTTCTTT. Translated, it gives CASIEGPRRAFF. Full variable domain (rest looked up from reference TRBV19 and TRBJ1-1): DGGITQSPKYLFRKEGQNVTLSCEQNLNHDAMYWYRQDPGQGLRLIYYSQIVNDFQKGDIAEGYSVSREKKESFPLTVTSAQKNPTAFYLCASIEGPRRAFFGQGTRLTVV.

The chain uses TRBV9 and TRBJ2-3; possible D gene TRBD2, 6 bases. The CDR3 has 15 residues. Germline V gives CDR1 SGDLS, CDR2 YYNGEE. The ends were cut back, 0 bases at V and 5 bases at J, with 13 bases in the middle. This chain's CDR3 is CASSVVPGRGDTQYF. The DNA of the CDR3 is TGTGCCAGCAGCGTAGTCCCTGGGCGGGGAGATACGCAGTATTTT.

The chain is built from TRBV30 and TRBJ2-5; TRBD1 might be the D (6 bases). Looked up from germline, CDR1 is GTSNPN and CDR2 is SVGIG (reference sequence). CDR3 length: 15 residues. V was trimmed by 3 bases and J by 2 bases, leaving 16 bases between them. The CDR3 sequence: CAWRVGRTVQETQYF. The CDR3 coding sequence is TGTGCCTGGAGAGTCGGAAGGACAGTGCAAGAGACCCAGTACTTC.

There are a few counts of this clone. This chain uses TRBV29-1 with TRBJ1-3; 10 bases fit TRBD1. Germline trimming cut 5 bases from V and 4 bases from J; bases unmatched to any gene: 5. This CDR3 region has 14 residues. Germline V gene data show CDR1 as SQVTM and CDR2 as ANQGSEA. CDR3: CSVKGQGFGNTIYF. The CDR3 DNA reads TGCAGCGTTAAGGGACAGGGGTTCGGAAACACCATATATTTT.

The chain combines TRBV5-1 with TRBJ1-4; no clear D. Germline V gene sequence: CDR1 SGHRS, CDR2 YFSETQ. V lost 4 bases, J lost 7 bases, and 14 bases lay in between. The CDR3 spans 14 residues. The CDR3 sequence is CASSLSPGGEKLFF. CDR3 DNA: TGCGCCAGCAGCCTGTCCCCTGGAGGTGAAAAACTGTTTTTT. The whole variable domain, filled in from reference TRBV5-1 and TRBJ1-4, reads KAGVTQTPRYLIKTRGQQVTLSCSPISGHRSVSWYQQTPGQGLQFLFEYFSETQRNKGNFPGRFSGRQFSNSRSEMNVSTLELGDSALYLCASSLSPGGEKLFFGSGTQLSVL.

This clone appeared a single time. The gene calls are TRBV7-2 and TRBJ2-3; possibly TRBD2 for D (7 bases). V lost 5 bases and J lost 5, with 14 bases in between. This CDR3 spans 14 amino acids. Germline V gene lookup returns CDR1 SGHTA and CDR2 FQGNSA. The CDR3 here is CASSLGGRGDTQYF. The CDR3 coding sequence is TGTGCCAGCAGCCTGGGGGGGCGAGGAGATACGCAGTATTTT.

The chain is built from TRBV5-1 and TRBJ2-7; 9 bases are shared with TRBD2. This CDR3 spans 14 amino acids. Losses at the gene ends were 5 bases for V and 5 bases for J; bases not matched to a gene: 8. CDR1 is SGHRS, CDR2 YFSETQ, per germline. The CDR3 nucleotides are TGCGCCAGCAGTTCACAGCGGGGGGAAGACGAGCAGTACTTC. Protein sequence: CASSSQRGEDEQYF.

The rearrangement uses TRBV9 and TRBJ2-3; TRBD2 matches at 9 bases. CDR1 SGDLS and CDR2 YYNGEE come from the germline V gene. The CDR3 is made up of 15 amino acids. After removal of 1 base from V and 0 bases from J, the junction contained 0 bases not matched to a gene. The CDR3 nucleotides read TGTGCCAGCAGCGTAAGCGGGGGGAGCACAGATACGCAGTATTTT. Protein sequence: CASSVSGGSTDTQYF.

The V call is TRBV19, the J call TRBJ1-2; 8 nucleotides match TRBD1. Germline trimming cut 7 bases from V and 13 bases from J; bases unmatched to any gene: 14. From germline, CDR1 is LNHDA and CDR2 SQIVND (reference sequence). The CDR3 totals 13 residues. CDR3 DNA: TGTGCCAGTACCTACCCCTACCAGGGGGCCTTCACCTTC. Translated: CASTYPYQGAFTF.

This clone was seen just once. The rearrangement uses TRBV6-5 and TRBJ1-4; unclear D gene. The germline CDR1 and CDR2 sequences are MNHEY and SVGAGI. Between the trimmed V and J ends, which lost 10 bases and 4 bases, there was a span of 10 bases. The CDR3 totals 12 residues. This CDR3 reads CATLADNEKLFF. CDR3 sequence (DNA): TGTGCCACCCTCGCGGATAATGAAAAACTGTTTTTT.

The rearrangement links TRBV3-1 (or the pseudogene TRBV3-2) to TRBJ1-1; 8 bases fit TRBD1. Germline V gives CDR1 LGHDT, CDR2 YNNKEL (reference sequence). V trimming: 1 base; J trimming: 1 base; junction bases outside the gene matches: 2. This CDR3 region has 15 residues. The CDR3 protein is CASSQADRGNTEAFF. CDR3 nucleotide sequence: TGTGCCAGCAGCCAAGCTGACAGGGGGAACACTGAAGCTTTCTTT.

J is TRBJ1-2 and V is TRBV12-3 or TRBV12-4; TRBD1 matches at 9 bases. The CDR3 runs 12 residues. Trimming at V came to 4 bases and at J to 8 bases, leaving 2 bases not matched to a gene. The CDR3 protein is CASSWTGDGYTF. CDR3 nucleotide sequence: TGTGCCAGCAGTTGGACAGGGGACGGCTACACCTTC.

The rearrangement uses TRBV30 and TRBJ1-2; no clear D. Germline CDR1 GTSNPN, CDR2 SVGIG (reference sequence). Trimming took off 2 bases at V and 4 bases at J, with 8 bases between the two ends. CDR3 length: 12 amino acids. CDR3 nucleotides: TGTGCCTGGAGTCGGCAGGCCTATGGCTACACCTTC. Protein product: CAWSRQAYGYTF.

The chain joins TRBV7-8 to TRBJ2-7, with TRBD2 identical over 7 bases. Germline V gene lookup returns CDR1 SGHVS and CDR2 FQNEAQ. After removal of 5 bases from V and 3 bases from J, the junction contained 10 bases not matched to a gene. The CDR3 spans 15 residues. The CDR3 here is CASSPAGRSDYEQYF. As DNA, the CDR3 is TGTGCCAGCAGCCCAGCGGGGAGATCAGACTACGAGCAGTACTTC.

CDR3 region: CASSRALQETQYF. CDR3 in DNA: TGTGCCAGCTCGCGGGCCCTCCAAGAGACCCAGTACTTC. This chain joins TRBV11-3 and TRBJ2-5, with D perhaps matching TRBD2 (5 bases). Between the trimmed V and J ends, which lost 8 bases and 1 base, there was a span of 11 bases. The CDR3 runs to 13 residues. The germline V gene encodes CDR1 SGHNT and CDR2 YENEEA.

V usage is TRBV6-1 and J usage is TRBJ1-5; 8 bases fit TRBD1. The V segment lost 2 bases and the J segment 6 bases; nucleotides outside the gene matches: 6. This CDR3 is built from 15 residues. Germline loops: CDR1 MNHNS, CDR2 SASEGT. In nucleotides, the CDR3 is TGTGCCAGCAGTGAAAGGACAGGGCGGGGTCAGCCCCAGCATTTT. Its translation is CASSERTGRGQPQHF.

V gene TRBV2 combines with J gene TRBJ2-2, with D perhaps TRBD1 (6 bases). Germline assignment: CDR1 SNHLY and CDR2 FYNNEI. The CDR3 is 13 residues long. V was trimmed by 6 bases and J by 7 bases, leaving 12 bases between them. In nucleotides, the CDR3 is TGTGCCAGCAGGCAGGGGCAAGGCGGGGAGCTGTTTTTT. This translates into CASRQGQGGELFF.

V usage is TRBV7-8 and J usage is TRBJ1-1; the match to TRBD1 covers 9 bases. CDR3 length: 13 residues. J lost 9 bases, V lost 5 bases, and 7 bases had no gene match. Per germline, CDR1 SGHVS and CDR2 FQNEAQ. CDR3 amino acids: CASSAPGTGKAFF. The DNA for the CDR3 is TGTGCCAGCAGCGCCCCCGGGACAGGGAAAGCTTTCTTT.

The chain joins TRBV6-2 or TRBV6-3 to TRBJ2-5, with TRBD1 identical over 7 bases. V was pared by 6 bases and J by 5 bases, with 9 bases of the junction left unmatched. In germline, CDR1 is MNHEY, CDR2 SVGEGT. CDR3 length equals 14 residues. CDR3 sequence: CASSRGGRWETQYF. CDR3 DNA: TGTGCCAGCAGCCGAGGGGGCCGGTGGGAGACCCAGTACTTC.